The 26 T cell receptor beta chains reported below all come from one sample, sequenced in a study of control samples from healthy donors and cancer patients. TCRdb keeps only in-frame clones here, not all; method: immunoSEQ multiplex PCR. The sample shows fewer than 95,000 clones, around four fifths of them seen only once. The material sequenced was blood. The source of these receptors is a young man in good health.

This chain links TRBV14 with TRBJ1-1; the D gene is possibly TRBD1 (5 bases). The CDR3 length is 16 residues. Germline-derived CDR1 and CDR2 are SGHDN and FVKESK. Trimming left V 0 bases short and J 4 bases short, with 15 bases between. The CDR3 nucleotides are TGTGCCAGCAGCCAAGAAGCCCCCCTGGGGGGCACTGAAGCTTTCTTT. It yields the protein CASSQEAPLGGTEAFF.

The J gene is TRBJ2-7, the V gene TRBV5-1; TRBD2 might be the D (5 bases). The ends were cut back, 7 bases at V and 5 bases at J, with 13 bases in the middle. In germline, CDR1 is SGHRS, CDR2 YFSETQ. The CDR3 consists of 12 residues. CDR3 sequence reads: CASSTHGNEQYF. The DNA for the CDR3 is TGCGCCAGCTCGACTCACGGGAACGAGCAGTACTTC.

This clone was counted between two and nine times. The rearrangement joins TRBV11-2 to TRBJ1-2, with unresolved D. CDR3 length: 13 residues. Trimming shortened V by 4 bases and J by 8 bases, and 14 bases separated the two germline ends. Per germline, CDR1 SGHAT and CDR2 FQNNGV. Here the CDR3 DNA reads TGTGCCAGCAGCTCCCTCGGGTGGGAGGGCTACACCTTC. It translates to CASSSLGWEGYTF.

CDR3 DNA sequence: TGTGCCAGCAGTTACCGGGGGGTCGAAAAACTGTTTTTT. Residues: CASSYRGVEKLFF. The rearrangement joins TRBV6-6 to TRBJ1-4; D possibly corresponds to TRBD1 (5 bases). The CDR3 totals 13 residues. Germline lookup yields CDR1 MNHNY and CDR2 SVGAGI (reference sequence). V was trimmed by 2 bases and J by 8 bases, leaving 9 bases between them.

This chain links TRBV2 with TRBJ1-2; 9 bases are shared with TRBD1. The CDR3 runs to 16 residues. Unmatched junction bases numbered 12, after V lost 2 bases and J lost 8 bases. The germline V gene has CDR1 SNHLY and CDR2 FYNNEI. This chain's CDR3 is CASSERTGASEKGYTF. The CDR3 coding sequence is TGTGCCAGCAGTGAAAGGACAGGGGCCAGCGAGAAGGGCTACACCTTC.

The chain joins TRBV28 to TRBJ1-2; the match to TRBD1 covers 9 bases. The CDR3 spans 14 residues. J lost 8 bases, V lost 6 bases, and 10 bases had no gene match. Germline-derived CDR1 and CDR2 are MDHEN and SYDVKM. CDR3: CASRTPGQGQGYTF. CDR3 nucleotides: TGTGCCAGCAGGACCCCGGGACAGGGACAAGGCTACACCTTC.

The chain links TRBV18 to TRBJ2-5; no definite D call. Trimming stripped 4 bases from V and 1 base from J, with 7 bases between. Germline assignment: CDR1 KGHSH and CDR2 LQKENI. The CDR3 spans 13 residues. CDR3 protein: CASSRARQETQYF. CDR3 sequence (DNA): TGTGCCAGCTCACGAGCCCGCCAAGAGACCCAGTACTTC.

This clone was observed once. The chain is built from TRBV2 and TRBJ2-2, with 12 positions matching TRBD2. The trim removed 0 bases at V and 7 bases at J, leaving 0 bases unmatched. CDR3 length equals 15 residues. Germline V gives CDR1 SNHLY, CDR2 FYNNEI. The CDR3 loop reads CASSEATSGGGELFF. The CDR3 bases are TGTGCCAGCAGTGAAGCGACTAGCGGGGGCGGGGAGCTGTTTTTT.

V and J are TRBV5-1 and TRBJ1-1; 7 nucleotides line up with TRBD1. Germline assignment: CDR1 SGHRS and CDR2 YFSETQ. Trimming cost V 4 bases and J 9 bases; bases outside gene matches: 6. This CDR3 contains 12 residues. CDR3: CASSKQGQQAFF. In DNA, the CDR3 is TGCGCCAGCAGCAAACAGGGGCAACAAGCTTTCTTT.

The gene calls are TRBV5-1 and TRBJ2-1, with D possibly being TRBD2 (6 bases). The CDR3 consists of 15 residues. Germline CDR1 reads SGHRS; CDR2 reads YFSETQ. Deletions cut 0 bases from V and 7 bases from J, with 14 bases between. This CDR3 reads CASSLDSLGGNEQFF. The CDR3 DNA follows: TGCGCCAGCAGCTTGGACAGCCTCGGGGGAAATGAGCAGTTCTTC.

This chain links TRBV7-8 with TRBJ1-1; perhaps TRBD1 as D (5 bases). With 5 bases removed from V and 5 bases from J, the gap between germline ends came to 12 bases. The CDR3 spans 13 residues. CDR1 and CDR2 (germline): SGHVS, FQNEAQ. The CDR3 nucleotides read TGTGCCAGCAGCCTTGCAGGGAGAACTGAAGCTTTCTTT. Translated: CASSLAGRTEAFF.

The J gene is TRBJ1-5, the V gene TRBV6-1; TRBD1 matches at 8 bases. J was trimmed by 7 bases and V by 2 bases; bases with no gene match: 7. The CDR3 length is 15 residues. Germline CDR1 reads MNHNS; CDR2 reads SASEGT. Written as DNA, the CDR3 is TGTGCCAGCAGTGAACCAGGGGGCGTTAAACAGCCCCAGCATTTT. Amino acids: CASSEPGGVKQPQHF.

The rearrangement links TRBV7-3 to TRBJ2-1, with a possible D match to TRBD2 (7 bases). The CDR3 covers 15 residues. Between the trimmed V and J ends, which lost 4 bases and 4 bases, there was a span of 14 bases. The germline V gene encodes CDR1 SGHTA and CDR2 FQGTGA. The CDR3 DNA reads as TGTGCCAGCAGCTCCCTCGGGGGGCGATACAATGAGCAGTTCTTC. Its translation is CASSSLGGRYNEQFF.

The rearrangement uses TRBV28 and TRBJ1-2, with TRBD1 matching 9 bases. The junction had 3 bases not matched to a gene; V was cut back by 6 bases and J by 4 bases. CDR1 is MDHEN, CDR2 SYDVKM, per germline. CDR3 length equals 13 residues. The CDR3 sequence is CASRDRGGYGYTF. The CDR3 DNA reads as TGTGCCAGCAGGGACAGGGGAGGCTATGGCTACACCTTC.

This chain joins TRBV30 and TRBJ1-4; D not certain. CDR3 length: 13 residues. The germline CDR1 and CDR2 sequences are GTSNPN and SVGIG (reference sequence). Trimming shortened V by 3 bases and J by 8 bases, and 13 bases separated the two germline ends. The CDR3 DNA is TGTGCCTGGAGAGCGGGAATTGACGAAAAACTGTTTTTT. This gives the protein CAWRAGIDEKLFF.

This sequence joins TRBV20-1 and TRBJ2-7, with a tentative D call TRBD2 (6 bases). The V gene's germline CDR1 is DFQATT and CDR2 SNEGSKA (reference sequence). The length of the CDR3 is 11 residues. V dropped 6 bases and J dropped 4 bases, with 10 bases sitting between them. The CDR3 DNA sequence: TGCAGTGCCTCGGAGGGATACGAGCAGTACTTC. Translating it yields CSASEGYEQYF.

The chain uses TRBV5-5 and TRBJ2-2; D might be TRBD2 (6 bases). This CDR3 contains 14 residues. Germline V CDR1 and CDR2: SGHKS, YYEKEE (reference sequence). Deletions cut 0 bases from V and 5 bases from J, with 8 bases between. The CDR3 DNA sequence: TGTGCCAGCAGCTTGGATCGGGGGACCGGGGAGCTGTTTTTT. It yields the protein CASSLDRGTGELFF. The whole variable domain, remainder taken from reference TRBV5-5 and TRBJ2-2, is DAGVTQSPTHLIKTRGQQVTLRCSPISGHKSVSWYQQVLGQGPQFIFQYYEKEERGRGNFPDRFSARQFPNYSSELNVNALLLGDSALYLCASSLDRGTGELFFGEGSRLTVL.

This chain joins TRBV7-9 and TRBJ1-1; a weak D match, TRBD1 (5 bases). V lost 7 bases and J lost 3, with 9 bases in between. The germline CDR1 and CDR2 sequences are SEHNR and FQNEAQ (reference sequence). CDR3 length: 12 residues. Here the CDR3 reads CASTGGDTEAFF. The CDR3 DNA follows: TGTGCCAGCACTGGAGGGGACACTGAAGCTTTCTTT. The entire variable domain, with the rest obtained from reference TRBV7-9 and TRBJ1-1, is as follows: DTGVSQNPRHKITKRGQNVTFRCDPISEHNRLYWYRQTLGQGPEFLTYFQNEAQLEKSRLLSDRFSAERPKGSFSTLEIQRTEQGDSAMYLCASTGGDTEAFFGQGTRLTVV.

CDR3 amino acids: CASSYSIAGGPGELFF. CDR3 DNA: TGTGCCAGCAGTTACTCCATAGCGGGGGGGCCCGGGGAGCTGTTTTTT. The chain recombines TRBV6-5 with TRBJ2-2; 11 nucleotides align to TRBD2. Germline CDR1 reads MNHEY; CDR2 reads SVGAGI. Unmatched junction bases numbered 3, after V lost 0 bases and J lost 6 bases. The CDR3 is 16 residues long.

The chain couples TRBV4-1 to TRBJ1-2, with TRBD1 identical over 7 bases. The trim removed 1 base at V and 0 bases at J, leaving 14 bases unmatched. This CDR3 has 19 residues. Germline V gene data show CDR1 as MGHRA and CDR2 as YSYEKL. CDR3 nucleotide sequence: TGCGCCAGCAGCCAAGCCGGGGGGGGAAGACAGGGTGCTAACTATGGCTACACCTTC. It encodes CASSQAGGGRQGANYGYTF.

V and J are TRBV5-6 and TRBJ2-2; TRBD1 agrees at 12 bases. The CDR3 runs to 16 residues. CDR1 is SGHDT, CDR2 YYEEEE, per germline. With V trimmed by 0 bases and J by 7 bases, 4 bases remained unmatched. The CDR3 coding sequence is TGTGCCAGCAGCTTGGTGGGGACAGGGGGCAGCGGGGAGCTGTTTTTT. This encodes CASSLVGTGGSGELFF.

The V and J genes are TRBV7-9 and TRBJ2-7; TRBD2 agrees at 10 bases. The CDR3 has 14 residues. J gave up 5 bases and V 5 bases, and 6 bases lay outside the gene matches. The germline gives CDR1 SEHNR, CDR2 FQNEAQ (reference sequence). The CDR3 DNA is TGTGCCAGCAGCCTGAGCGGGGGGGCAAACGAGCAGTACTTC. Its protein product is CASSLSGGANEQYF. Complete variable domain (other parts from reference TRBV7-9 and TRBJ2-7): DTGVSQNPRHKITKRGQNVTFRCDPISEHNRLYWYRQTLGQGPEFLTYFQNEAQLEKSRLLSDRFSAERPKGSFSTLEIQRTEQGDSAMYLCASSLSGGANEQYFGPGTRLTVT.

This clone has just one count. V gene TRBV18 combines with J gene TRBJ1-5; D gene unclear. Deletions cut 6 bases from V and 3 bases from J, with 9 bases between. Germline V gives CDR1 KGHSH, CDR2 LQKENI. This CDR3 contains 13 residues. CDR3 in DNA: TGTGCCAGCTCGCCAGATTACAATCAGCCCCAGCATTTT. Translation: CASSPDYNQPQHF.

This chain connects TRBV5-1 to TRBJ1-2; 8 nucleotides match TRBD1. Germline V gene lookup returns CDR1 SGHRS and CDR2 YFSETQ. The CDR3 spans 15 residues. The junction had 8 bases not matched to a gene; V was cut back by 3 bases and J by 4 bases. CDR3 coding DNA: TGCGCCAGCAGCTCTAAAAGCGGGACAGGCTATGGCTACACCTTC. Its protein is CASSSKSGTGYGYTF. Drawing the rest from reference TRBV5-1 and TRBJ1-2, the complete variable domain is KAGVTQTPRYLIKTRGQQVTLSCSPISGHRSVSWYQQTPGQGLQFLFEYFSETQRNKGNFPGRFSGRQFSNSRSEMNVSTLELGDSALYLCASSSKSGTGYGYTFGSGTRLTVV.

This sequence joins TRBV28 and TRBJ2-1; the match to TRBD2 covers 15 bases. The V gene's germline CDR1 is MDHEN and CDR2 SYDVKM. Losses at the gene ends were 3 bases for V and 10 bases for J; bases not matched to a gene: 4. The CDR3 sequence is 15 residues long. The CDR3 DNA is TGTGCCAGCAGTTTGGGACTAGCGGGGGGCCGAGAGCAGTTCTTC. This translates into CASSLGLAGGREQFF. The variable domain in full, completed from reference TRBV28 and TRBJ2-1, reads DVKVTQSSRYLVKRTGEKVFLECVQDMDHENMFWYRQDPGLGLRLIYFSYDVKMKEKGDIPEGYSVSREKKERFSLILESASTNQTSMYLCASSLGLAGGREQFFGPGTRLTVL.

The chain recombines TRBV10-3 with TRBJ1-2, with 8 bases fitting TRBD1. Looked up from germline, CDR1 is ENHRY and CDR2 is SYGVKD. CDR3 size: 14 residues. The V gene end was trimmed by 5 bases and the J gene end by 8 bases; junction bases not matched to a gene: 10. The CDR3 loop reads CAISLSAGGGGYTF. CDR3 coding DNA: TGTGCCATCAGTCTTTCCGCAGGGGGCGGGGGCTACACCTTC.